Following are 30 T cell receptor beta chains from one sample sequenced in a study of cytomegalovirus exposure and HLA in healthy donors. Researchers ran the PCR with 60 Vbeta and 13 Jbeta primers. Libraries were prepared by immunoSEQ multiplex PCR; TCRdb keeps only in-frame clonotypes and omits some of them. This sample's table has 38,000 or so clones. The sequenced material came from PBMCs. Receptor source: a man aged 40-49 years in good health and CMV-seropositive.

V and J are TRBV2 and TRBJ1-2; D might be TRBD1 (6 bases). Looked up from germline, CDR1 is SNHLY and CDR2 is FYNNEI. The germline V and J ends were trimmed by 1 base and 4 bases, with 10 bases remaining between them. The CDR3 is 14 amino acids. The CDR3 DNA follows: TGTGCCAGCAGTGAAGAGGGGGTGGCCTATGGCTACACCTTC. Its translation: CASSEEGVAYGYTF.

The chain has TRBV5-1 and TRBJ2-3; no reliable D call. CDR3 length: 16 residues. V was clipped by 1 base and J by 2 bases, with 14 bases between them. The germline V gene encodes CDR1 SGHRS and CDR2 YFSETQ. CDR3: CASSLTFSSSTDTQYF. CDR3 sequence (DNA): TGCGCCAGCAGCTTGACATTCAGTTCCTCCACAGATACGCAGTATTTT.

The rearrangement joins TRBV5-1 to TRBJ1-4; 9 positions agree with TRBD1. Trimming removed 2 bases from V and 2 bases from J; junction bases left unmatched: 7. The CDR3 loop spans 17 amino acids. The germline gives CDR1 SGHRS, CDR2 YFSETQ. As DNA, the CDR3 is TGCGCCAGCAGCTTAGCGGGACAGGGTTCGACTAATGAAAAACTGTTTTTT. It codes for CASSLAGQGSTNEKLFF.

This rearrangement joins TRBV2 to TRBJ1-1, with TRBD1 identical over 7 bases. CDR3 length: 12 amino acids. The germline CDR1 and CDR2 sequences are SNHLY and FYNNEI. V lost 6 bases to trimming and J lost 6 bases; unmatched junction nucleotides: 4. The CDR3 DNA follows: TGTGCCAGCAGGCTCGACAGGGCTGAAGCTTTCTTT. Amino acids: CASRLDRAEAFF. Full variable domain (remainder filled in from reference TRBV2 and TRBJ1-1): EPEVTQTPSHQVTQMGQEVILRCVPISNHLYFYWYRQILGQKVEFLVSFYNNEISEKSEIFDDQFSVERPDGSNFTLKIRSTKLEDSAMYFCASRLDRAEAFFGQGTRLTVV.

The chain carries TRBV7-3 and TRBJ2-1, with 8 bases identical to TRBD1. The CDR3 covers 16 residues. Per germline, CDR1 SGHTA and CDR2 FQGTGA. V trimming: 5 bases; J trimming: 3 bases; junction bases outside the gene matches: 9. CDR3 amino acids: CASSQTGGKSYNEQFF. The CDR3 DNA sequence: TGTGCCAGCAGCCAAACAGGGGGGAAAAGCTACAATGAGCAGTTCTTC.

The rearrangement joins TRBV6-5 to TRBJ2-1; 13 bases match TRBD2. Germline lookup yields CDR1 MNHEY and CDR2 SVGAGI. The CDR3 consists of 15 residues. With 2 bases clipped from V and 6 bases from J, the junction kept 1 base outside the gene matches. CDR3 in amino acids: CASSYTSGRANEQFF. The CDR3, as DNA: TGTGCCAGCAGTTACACTAGCGGGAGGGCCAATGAGCAGTTCTTC.

The chain has TRBV6-6 and TRBJ1-5, with a tentative D call TRBD1 (6 bases). Trimming took 2 bases from V and 7 from J, leaving 12 bases between them. Germline values: CDR1 MNHNY, CDR2 SVGAGI (reference sequence). This CDR3 spans 14 amino acids. The CDR3 loop is CASSYTGRDQPQHF. In nucleotides, the CDR3 is TGTGCCAGCAGTTACACAGGGAGGGACCAGCCCCAGCATTTT.

The genes are TRBV9 and TRBJ1-5; D unclear. CDR1 SGDLS and CDR2 YYNGEE come from the germline V gene. V lost 5 bases and J lost 0, with 21 bases in between. This CDR3 region has 18 residues. CDR3 sequence reads: CASRSNGGVLGSNQPQHF. CDR3 sequence (DNA): TGTGCCAGCAGGTCAAACGGCGGGGTTTTGGGTAGCAATCAGCCCCAGCATTTT.

The genes are TRBV7-2 and TRBJ2-5; 13 bases align to TRBD2. Germline V lookup: CDR1 SGHTA, CDR2 FQGNSA. The CDR3 has 18 amino acids. V shed 5 bases, J shed 1 base, and the junction held 10 bases outside the gene matches. The DNA for the CDR3 is TGTGCCAGCAGCCCACGACTAGCGGGAGGCCGTACCCAAGAGACCCAGTACTTC. Translating gives CASSPRLAGGRTQETQYF.

This chain uses TRBV5-5 with TRBJ2-3, with TRBD2 as a possible D gene (5 bases). Trimming took 3 bases from V and 4 from J, leaving 12 bases between them. The CDR3 runs to 14 residues. In germline, CDR1 is SGHKS, CDR2 YYEKEE (reference sequence). CDR3 in amino acids: CASSSGSWADTQYF. DNA of the CDR3: TGTGCCAGCAGCTCGGGATCTTGGGCAGATACGCAGTATTTT. The whole variable domain, filled in from reference TRBV5-5 and TRBJ2-3, reads DAGVTQSPTHLIKTRGQQVTLRCSPISGHKSVSWYQQVLGQGPQFIFQYYEKEERGRGNFPDRFSARQFPNYSSELNVNALLLGDSALYLCASSSGSWADTQYFGPGTRLTVL.

The V call is TRBV9, the J call TRBJ2-1, with D maybe TRBD1 (5 bases). The CDR3 is 13 amino acids. Trimming stripped 5 bases from V and 9 bases from J, with 15 bases between. CDR1 and CDR2 from the germline V gene are SGDLS and YYNGEE. The CDR3 region is CASRPSGQGEQFF. For the CDR3, the DNA is TGTGCCAGCAGGCCCTCCGGGCAGGGTGAGCAGTTCTTC. The entire variable domain, with the rest obtained from reference TRBV9 and TRBJ2-1, is as follows: DSGVTQTPKHLITATGQRVTLRCSPRSGDLSVYWYQQSLDQGLQFLIQYYNGEERAKGNILERFSAQQFPDLHSELNLSSLELGDSALYFCASRPSGQGEQFFGPGTRLTVL.

The V gene is TRBV30, the J gene TRBJ1-5; a weak D match, TRBD1 (6 bases). The CDR3 has 14 amino acids. Germline values: CDR1 GTSNPN, CDR2 SVGIG (reference sequence). Trimming removed 1 base from V and 2 bases from J, with 9 bases in between. The DNA for the CDR3 is TGTGCCTGGAGTGCCTACAGGGGCAATCAGCCCCAGCATTTT. Amino acid sequence: CAWSAYRGNQPQHF.

The chain recombines TRBV11-3 with TRBJ2-5; 11 bases match TRBD2. V lost 4 bases and J lost 3; bases outside the gene matches: 19. The CDR3 is 20 amino acids. Germline V gene data show CDR1 as SGHNT and CDR2 as YENEEA. This CDR3 reads CASSSSPLAGGGPPEETQYF. In nucleotides, the CDR3 is TGTGCCAGCAGCTCCTCTCCGCTAGCGGGAGGTGGTCCGCCCGAAGAGACCCAGTACTTC.

This chain uses TRBV4-1 with TRBJ2-1; the match to TRBD2 covers 8 bases. The CDR3 extends over 19 amino acids. V lost 1 base, J lost 0 bases, and 11 bases stayed unmatched. CDR1 MGHRA and CDR2 YSYEKL come from the germline V gene. For the CDR3, the DNA is TGCGCCAGCAGCCAAGTTGGGCTAGCGGGCCGTTTCTCCTACAATGAGCAGTTCTTC. Protein: CASSQVGLAGRFSYNEQFF.

The chain joins TRBV4-3 to TRBJ1-2; TRBD1 aligns across 9 bases. The V gene's germline CDR1 is LGHNA and CDR2 YSLEER. With 5 bases clipped from V and 8 bases from J, the junction kept 6 bases outside the gene matches. CDR3 length equals 13 residues. In nucleotides, the CDR3 is TGCGCCAGCAGCGACAGGGGGATAGGGGGCTACACCTTC. Translation gives CASSDRGIGGYTF.

V gene TRBV7-9 combines with J gene TRBJ2-7; TRBD1 matches at 11 bases. CDR3 length: 15 amino acids. Germline CDR1 SEHNR, CDR2 FQNEAQ (reference sequence). V trimming: 3 bases; J trimming: 2 bases; junction bases outside the gene matches: 3. Here the CDR3 reads CASSFGTGGAYEQYF. The CDR3 DNA follows: TGTGCCAGCAGCTTTGGGACAGGGGGGGCCTACGAGCAGTACTTC. The full variable domain, rest sourced from reference TRBV7-9 and TRBJ2-7, is DTGVSQNPRHKITKRGQNVTFRCDPISEHNRLYWYRQTLGQGPEFLTYFQNEAQLEKSRLLSDRFSAERPKGSFSTLEIQRTEQGDSAMYLCASSFGTGGAYEQYFGPGTRLTVT.

The chain is built from TRBV6-5 and TRBJ1-1, with D possibly TRBD1 on 6 matching bases. Trimming took off 6 bases at V and 6 bases at J, with 17 bases between the two ends. Germline V gene data show CDR1 as MNHEY and CDR2 as SVGAGI. This CDR3 is 14 amino acids long. As DNA, the CDR3 is TGTGCCAGCAGCAGAAAAGGGGGTGTCGCTGAAGCTTTCTTT. It is translated as CASSRKGGVAEAFF.

The chain recombines TRBV15 with TRBJ2-5; the match to TRBD2 covers 9 bases. There are 16 residues in the CDR3. Germline V gives CDR1 LNHNV, CDR2 YYDKDF (reference sequence). V lost 3 bases and J lost 4; bases outside the gene matches: 9. CDR3: CATSRGLSGRGETQYF. DNA for the CDR3: TGTGCCACCAGCAGGGGACTTAGCGGGAGAGGAGAGACCCAGTACTTC.

The CDR3 spells CASSPQGYHNYGYTF. DNA for the CDR3: TGTGCCAGCAGCCCCCAGGGGTATCATAACTATGGCTACACCTTC. V usage is TRBV9 and J usage is TRBJ1-2; possible D gene TRBD1, 6 bases. CDR3 length: 15 amino acids. V was cut by 4 bases and J by 1 base, with 14 bases left in between. The germline CDR1 and CDR2 sequences are SGDLS and YYNGEE.

This chain uses TRBV27 with TRBJ1-1; tentative D call: TRBD1 (5 bases). The CDR3 is 16 amino acids. The germline V and J ends were trimmed by 6 bases and 6 bases, with 23 bases remaining between them. Germline CDR1 and CDR2: MNHEY and SMNVEV (reference sequence). The CDR3 bases are TGTGCCAGCAGGCCCCTGGGGGACCCGGGACTCGCTGAAGCTTTCTTT. Amino acids: CASRPLGDPGLAEAFF.

The rearrangement links TRBV11-2 to TRBJ2-5; D is perhaps TRBD1 (7 bases). The V end lost 6 bases, the J end lost 1 base, and 15 bases lay between the germline ends. The CDR3 sequence is 15 residues long. Germline loops: CDR1 SGHAT, CDR2 FQNNGV. CDR3 sequence (DNA): TGTGCCAGCAGAAACGCGGGACAGCCCCAAGAGACCCAGTACTTC. It codes for CASRNAGQPQETQYF.

The chain is built from TRBV13 and TRBJ2-2; D is undetermined. V lost 1 base, J lost 7 bases, and 7 bases lay in between. Germline V lookup: CDR1 PRHDT, CDR2 FYEKMQ (reference sequence). The CDR3 contains 13 residues. Written as DNA, the CDR3 is TGTGCCAGCAGCTTAGTGGGCATCGGGGAGCTGTTTTTT. This translates into CASSLVGIGELFF.

The rearrangement uses TRBV25-1 and TRBJ2-3; 7 positions agree with TRBD2. Per germline, CDR1 MGHDK and CDR2 SYGVNS. The CDR3 is 15 amino acids. V dropped 5 bases and J dropped 6; count of bases not matched to a gene: 11. The CDR3 region has the DNA TGTGCCAGCAGTTTTTCGGGACTACCCTCCGATACGCAGTATTTT. The encoded protein is CASSFSGLPSDTQYF.

The rearrangement links TRBV30 to TRBJ1-5; D gene uncertain. Trimming shortened V by 3 bases and J by 4 bases, and 10 bases separated the two germline ends. CDR3 length: 13 amino acids. Germline CDR1 GTSNPN, CDR2 SVGIG (reference sequence). CDR3 in DNA: TGTGCCTGGAGCCAACAGAGTAATCAGCCCCAGCATTTT. It specifies CAWSQQSNQPQHF.

The rearrangement uses TRBV28 and TRBJ1-2; 10 nucleotides align to TRBD1. This CDR3 region has 15 residues. Per the germline V gene, CDR1 is MDHEN and CDR2 is SYDVKM. With 8 bases clipped from V and 2 bases from J, the junction kept 8 bases outside the gene matches. The CDR3 loop reads CASLTGGGSNYGYTF. DNA for the CDR3: TGTGCCAGCCTGACAGGGGGCGGGTCCAACTATGGCTACACCTTC.

The rearrangement uses TRBV30 and TRBJ1-1, with unresolved D. The CDR3 is 13 amino acids. Trimming removed 0 bases from V and 0 bases from J, with 5 bases in between. Germline V gives CDR1 GTSNPN, CDR2 SVGIG (reference sequence). The CDR3 DNA is TGTGCCTGGAGTGTTAGTATGAACACTGAAGCTTTCTTT. It encodes CAWSVSMNTEAFF.

The V and J genes are TRBV19 and TRBJ2-5; a possible D gene is TRBD2 (6 bases). This CDR3 comprises 15 residues. Trimming took off 3 bases at V and 5 bases at J, with 16 bases between the two ends. The germline V gene has CDR1 LNHDA and CDR2 SQIVND (reference sequence). The CDR3 DNA is TGTGCCAGTAGTATTTCGTCTAGCGTTGTTGAGACCCAGTACTTC. It codes for CASSISSSVVETQYF.

V gene TRBV5-1 combines with J gene TRBJ2-3; 8 nucleotides agree with TRBD2. The CDR3 length is 17 residues. V shed 0 bases, J shed 4 bases, and the junction held 10 bases outside the gene matches. Germline V gene lookup returns CDR1 SGHRS and CDR2 YFSETQ. The CDR3 nucleotides are TGCGCCAGCAGCTTGGAAGGTAGCGGGGAGCCCGCAGATACGCAGTATTTT. Its protein product is CASSLEGSGEPADTQYF. Drawing the rest from reference TRBV5-1 and TRBJ2-3, the complete variable domain is KAGVTQTPRYLIKTRGQQVTLSCSPISGHRSVSWYQQTPGQGLQFLFEYFSETQRNKGNFPGRFSGRQFSNSRSEMNVSTLELGDSALYLCASSLEGSGEPADTQYFGPGTRLTVL.

The chain joins TRBV30 to TRBJ2-5; 7 positions match TRBD2. The ends lost 5 bases at V and 0 bases at J; junction bases unmatched: 9. Per germline, CDR1 GTSNPN and CDR2 SVGIG (reference sequence). This CDR3 has 15 residues. The CDR3 region is CAWERDDLHQETQYF. CDR3 DNA: TGTGCCTGGGAGCGGGACGACCTCCACCAAGAGACCCAGTACTTC.

The chain uses TRBV5-1 and TRBJ2-2, with 10 bases fitting TRBD2. Germline CDR1 reads SGHRS; CDR2 reads YFSETQ. The CDR3 consists of 17 residues. The V segment lost 3 bases and the J segment 1 base; nucleotides outside the gene matches: 6. The CDR3 reads CASSWALAGENTGELFF. Here the CDR3 DNA reads TGCGCCAGCAGCTGGGCCCTAGCGGGGGAGAACACCGGGGAGCTGTTTTTT.